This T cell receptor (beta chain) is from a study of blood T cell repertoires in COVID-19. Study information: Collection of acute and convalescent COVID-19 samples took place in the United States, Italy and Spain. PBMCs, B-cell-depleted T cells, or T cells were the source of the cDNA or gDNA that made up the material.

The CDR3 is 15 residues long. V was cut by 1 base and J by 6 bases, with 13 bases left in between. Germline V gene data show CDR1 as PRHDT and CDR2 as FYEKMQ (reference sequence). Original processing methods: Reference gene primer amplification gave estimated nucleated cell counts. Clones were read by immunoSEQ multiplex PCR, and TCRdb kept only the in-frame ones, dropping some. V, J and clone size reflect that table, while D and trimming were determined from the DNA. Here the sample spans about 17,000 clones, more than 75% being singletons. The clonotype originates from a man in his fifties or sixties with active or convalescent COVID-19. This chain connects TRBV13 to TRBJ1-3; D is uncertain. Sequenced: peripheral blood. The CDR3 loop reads CASSLVRSVVNTIYF. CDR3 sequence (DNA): TGTGCCAGCAGCTTAGTACGGTCGGTCGTAAACACCATATATTTT.